This T cell receptor beta chain comes out of a study of identical twins. General study findings and limits: Among monozygotic twins, out-of-frame TCR alpha sharing exceeded what models predicted.

The sample holds a few counts of this clonotype. Its antigen is still unknown. TCRdb used MiXCR to reprocess the 5' RACE reads, holding one entry per CDR3 protein. In the table there are hundreds of thousands of distinct CDR3 sequences, approximately 6% of which are singletons. This CDR3 comprises 13 residues. Per germline, CDR1 SGDLS and CDR2 YYNGEE. The V gene lost 0 bases and the J gene lost 4 bases, with 7 bases spanning the gap. The receptor comes from a man aged 18 to 30 in good health. This sequence joins TRBV9 and TRBJ1-2; D ambiguous. Material: naive T cells sorted from blood. The CDR3 nucleotides are TGTGCCAGCAGCGTAGAGGGCACCTATGGCTACACCTTC. This translates into CASSVEGTYGYTF.